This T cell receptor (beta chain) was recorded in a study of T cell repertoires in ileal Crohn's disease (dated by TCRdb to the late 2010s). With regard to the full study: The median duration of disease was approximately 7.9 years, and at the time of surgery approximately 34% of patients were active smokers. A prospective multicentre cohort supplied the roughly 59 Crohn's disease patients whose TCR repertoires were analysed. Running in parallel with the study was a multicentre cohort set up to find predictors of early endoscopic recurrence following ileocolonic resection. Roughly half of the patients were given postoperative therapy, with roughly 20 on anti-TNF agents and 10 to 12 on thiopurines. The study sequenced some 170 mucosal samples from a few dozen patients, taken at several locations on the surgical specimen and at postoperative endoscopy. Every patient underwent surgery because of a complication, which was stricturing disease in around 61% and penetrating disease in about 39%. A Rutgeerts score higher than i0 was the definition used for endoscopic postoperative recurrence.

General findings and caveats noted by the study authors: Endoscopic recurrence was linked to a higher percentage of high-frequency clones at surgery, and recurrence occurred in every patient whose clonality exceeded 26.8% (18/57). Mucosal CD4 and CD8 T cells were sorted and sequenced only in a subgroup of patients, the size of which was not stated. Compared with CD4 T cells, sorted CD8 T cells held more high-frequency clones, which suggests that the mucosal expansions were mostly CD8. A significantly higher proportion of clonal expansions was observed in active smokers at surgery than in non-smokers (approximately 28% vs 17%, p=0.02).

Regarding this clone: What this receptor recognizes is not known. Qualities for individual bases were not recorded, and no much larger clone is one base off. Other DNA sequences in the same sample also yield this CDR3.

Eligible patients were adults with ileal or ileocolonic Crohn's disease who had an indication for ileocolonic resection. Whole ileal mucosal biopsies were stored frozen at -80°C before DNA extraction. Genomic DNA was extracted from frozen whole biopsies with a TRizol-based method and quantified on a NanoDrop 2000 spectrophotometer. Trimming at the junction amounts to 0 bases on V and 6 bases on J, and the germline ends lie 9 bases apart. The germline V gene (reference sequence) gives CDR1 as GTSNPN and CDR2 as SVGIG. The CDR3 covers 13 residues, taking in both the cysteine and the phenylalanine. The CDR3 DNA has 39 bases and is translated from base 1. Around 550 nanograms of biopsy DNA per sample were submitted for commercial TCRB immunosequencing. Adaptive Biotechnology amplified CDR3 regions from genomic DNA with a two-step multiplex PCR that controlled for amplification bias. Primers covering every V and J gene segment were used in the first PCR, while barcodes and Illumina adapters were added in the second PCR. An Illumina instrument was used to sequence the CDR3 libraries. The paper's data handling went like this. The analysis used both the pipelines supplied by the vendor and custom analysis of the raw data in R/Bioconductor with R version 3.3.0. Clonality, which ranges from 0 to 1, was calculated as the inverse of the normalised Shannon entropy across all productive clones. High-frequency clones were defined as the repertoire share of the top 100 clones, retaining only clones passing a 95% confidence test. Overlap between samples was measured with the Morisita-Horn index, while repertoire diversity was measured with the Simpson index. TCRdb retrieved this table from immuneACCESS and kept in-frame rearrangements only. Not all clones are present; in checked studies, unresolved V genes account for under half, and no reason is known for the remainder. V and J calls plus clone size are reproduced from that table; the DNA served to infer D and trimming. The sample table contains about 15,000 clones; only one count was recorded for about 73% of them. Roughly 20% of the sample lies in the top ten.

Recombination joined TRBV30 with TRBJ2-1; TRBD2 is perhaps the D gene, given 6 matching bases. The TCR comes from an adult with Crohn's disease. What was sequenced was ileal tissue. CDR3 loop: CAWSVGGINEQFF. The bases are TGTGCCTGGAGTGTAGGCGGGATCAATGAGCAGTTCTTC.